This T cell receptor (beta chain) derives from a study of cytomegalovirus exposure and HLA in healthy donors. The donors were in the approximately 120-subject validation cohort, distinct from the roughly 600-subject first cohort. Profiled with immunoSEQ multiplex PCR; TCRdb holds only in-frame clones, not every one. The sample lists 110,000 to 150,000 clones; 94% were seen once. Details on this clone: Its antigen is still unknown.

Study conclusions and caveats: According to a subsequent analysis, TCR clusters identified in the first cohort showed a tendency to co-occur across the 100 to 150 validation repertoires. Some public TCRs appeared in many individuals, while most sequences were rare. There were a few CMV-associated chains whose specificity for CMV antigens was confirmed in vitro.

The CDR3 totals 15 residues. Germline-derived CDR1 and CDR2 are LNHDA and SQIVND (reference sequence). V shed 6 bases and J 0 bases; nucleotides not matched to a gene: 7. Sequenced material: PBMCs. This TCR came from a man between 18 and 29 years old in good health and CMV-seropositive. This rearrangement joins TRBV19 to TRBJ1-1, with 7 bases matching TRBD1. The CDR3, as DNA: TGTGCCAGTAGGACTCCAGGACAGGTGAACACTGAAGCTTTCTTT. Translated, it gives CASRTPGQVNTEAFF.